Here is one T cell receptor beta chain with its context. This sample is drawn from a study of blood T cell repertoires in COVID-19. Study as a whole: Samples of COVID-19 (acute and convalescent) were obtained from the United States, Italy and Spain. In each case, the material was cDNA or gDNA derived from T cells, B-cell-depleted T cells, or PBMCs.

The CDR3 covers 15 residues. V was pared by 6 bases and J by 2 bases, with 13 bases between. CDR1 SNHLY and CDR2 FYNNEI come from the germline V gene. Sequencing was performed with immunoSEQ multiplex PCR; in TCRdb, only in-frame clones are kept and a portion is missing. The data contain approximately 220,000 clones, roughly 80% of them singletons. The clonotype was recovered from a woman older than 75 with acute or convalescent COVID-19. The chain combines TRBV2 with TRBJ2-2; TRBD2 might be the D (6 bases). Material for sequencing was peripheral blood. The CDR3 loop reads CASRVQRANTGELFF. CDR3 in DNA: TGTGCCAGCAGGGTTCAGCGGGCTAACACCGGGGAGCTGTTTTTT.